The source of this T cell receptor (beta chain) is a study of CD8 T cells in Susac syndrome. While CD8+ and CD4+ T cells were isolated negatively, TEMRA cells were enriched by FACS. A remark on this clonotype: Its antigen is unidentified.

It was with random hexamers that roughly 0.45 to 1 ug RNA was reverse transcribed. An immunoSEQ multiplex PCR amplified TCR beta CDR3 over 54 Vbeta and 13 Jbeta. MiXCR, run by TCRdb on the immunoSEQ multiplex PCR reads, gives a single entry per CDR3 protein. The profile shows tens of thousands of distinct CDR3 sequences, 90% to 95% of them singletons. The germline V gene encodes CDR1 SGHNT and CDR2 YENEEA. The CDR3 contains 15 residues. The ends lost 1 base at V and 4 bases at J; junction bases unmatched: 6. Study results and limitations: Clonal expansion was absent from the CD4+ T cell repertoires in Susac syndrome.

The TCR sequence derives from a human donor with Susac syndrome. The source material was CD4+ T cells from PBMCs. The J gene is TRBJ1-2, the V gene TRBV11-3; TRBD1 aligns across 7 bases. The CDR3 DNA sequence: TGTGCCAGCAGCTTAGGTAGGACAGGTACCTATGGCTACACCTTC. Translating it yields CASSLGRTGTYGYTF.